The 5 T cell receptor beta chains given below trace back to one sample, sequenced in a study of T cells in Graves' hyperthyroidism and ophthalmopathy. RNA transcripts yielded amplified TCR beta CDR3 regions. During a first-round RT-PCR of the TCR CDR3, the HTBI primer set was used. TCRdb re-derived calls from the multiplex PCR reads in MiXCR, one entry per CDR3 protein. The profile shows 500,000 to 650,000 distinct CDR3 sequences, about 46% of them singletons. The sample taken for sequencing was peripheral blood or thyroid tissue (not recorded which). Source of these receptors: an adult woman with Graves' disease, either hyperthyroidism or ophthalmopathy (not recorded which).

This clonotype was seen only a few times. This chain joins TRBV7-9 and TRBJ2-7, with a tentative D call TRBD1 (6 bases). Trimming left V 5 bases short and J 5 bases short, with 13 bases between. Per the germline V gene, CDR1 is SEHNR and CDR2 is FQNEAQ (reference sequence). This CDR3 has 13 amino acids. The CDR3 sequence is CASSPQGFNEQYF. The CDR3 DNA reads TGTGCCAGCAGCCCACAGGGTTTTAACGAGCAGTACTTC.

V gene TRBV6-1 combines with J gene TRBJ2-5, with 9 nucleotides matching TRBD2. The CDR3 totals 14 residues. In germline, CDR1 is MNHNS, CDR2 SASEGT. The V segment lost 2 bases and the J segment 5 bases; nucleotides outside the gene matches: 3. CDR3 bases: TGTGCCAGCAGTGAACGACTAGCGGCCGAGACCCAGTACTTC. This gives the protein CASSERLAAETQYF.

The rearrangement joins TRBV7-6 to TRBJ1-3; D might be TRBD1 (5 bases). The CDR3 length is 16 residues. V was shortened by 5 bases and J by 0 bases, with 14 bases between the two germline ends. CDR1 is SGHVS, CDR2 FNYEAQ, per germline. Here the CDR3 reads CASSRTSGGSGNTIYF. The CDR3 nucleotides are TGTGCCAGCAGCCGGACTAGCGGGGGCTCTGGAAACACCATATATTTT.

The chain carries TRBV2 and TRBJ2-7, with TRBD1 identical over 10 bases. Trimming cost V 6 bases and J 5 bases; bases outside gene matches: 4. CDR1 is SNHLY and CDR2 is FYNNEI in the germline V gene. This CDR3 has 13 residues. CDR3 coding DNA: TGTGCCAGCAGGATGGACAGGGGGAACGAGCAGTACTTC. It codes for CASRMDRGNEQYF.

The chain couples TRBV4-2 to TRBJ2-5; 9 nucleotides agree with TRBD2. V gave up 5 bases and J gave up 2 bases; unmatched junction bases: 6. The CDR3 covers 15 residues. Germline-derived CDR1 and CDR2 are LGHNA and YNFKEQ. This chain's CDR3 is CASSIPTSGQETQYF. CDR3 in DNA: TGTGCCAGCAGCATACCGACTAGCGGTCAAGAGACCCAGTACTTC.